These 2 T cell receptor beta chains were sequenced from one sample in a study of blood T cell repertoires in COVID-19. Data came from immunoSEQ multiplex PCR; TCRdb stores just in-frame clones and leaves some out. The table records about 180,000 clones, approximately 87% of them present only once. Sequencing input: peripheral blood. The source is a person between 70 and 80 years old with COVID-19, enrolled during active disease.

The genes are TRBV5-1 and TRBJ1-2, with 12 bases identical to TRBD1. Germline CDR1 and CDR2: SGHRS and YFSETQ. This CDR3 region has 19 residues. Losses at the gene ends were 2 bases for V and 4 bases for J; bases not matched to a gene: 15. Here the CDR3 reads CASSFGLGPGQGASYGYTF. CDR3 bases: TGCGCCAGCAGCTTTGGTCTCGGTCCGGGACAGGGGGCAAGCTATGGCTACACCTTC.

This rearrangement joins TRBV11-1 to TRBJ2-7; 9 bases map to TRBD2. The CDR3 consists of 16 residues. J was trimmed by 3 bases and V by 8 bases; bases with no gene match: 14. In germline, CDR1 is SGHAT, CDR2 FQDESV (reference sequence). The CDR3 spells CASEGGASGDHYEQYF. CDR3 nucleotides: TGTGCCAGCGAGGGAGGTGCTAGCGGGGATCACTACGAGCAGTACTTC. The whole variable domain, filled in from reference TRBV11-1 and TRBJ2-7, reads EAEVAQSPRYKITEKSQAVAFWCDPISGHATLYWYRQILGQGPELLVQFQDESVVDDSQLPKDRFSAERLKGVDSTLKIQPAELGDSAMYLCASEGGASGDHYEQYFGPGTRLTVT.